The T cell receptor (beta chain) described here comes from a study of T-cell memory formation after mild COVID-19. Study-wide background: TCR clusters mostly belonged to single donors.

With respect to this clonotype: The antigen is not known.

The CDR3 runs to 16 residues. V was clipped by 5 bases and J by 0 bases; unmatched bases: 4. Germline CDR1 MGHDK, CDR2 SYGVNS. 5'RACE with constant-segment primers built TCRalpha and TCRbeta cDNA libraries with UMIs. MiXCR, run by TCRdb on the 5' RACE reads, gives a single entry per CDR3 protein. The table lists some 300,000 distinct CDR3 sequences, 20% to 25% of them singletons. The study's findings and limits: Second-wave clones reaching peak frequency on day 37 lacked confirmed SARS-CoV-2 specificity.

The sample taken for sequencing was PBMCs or a T cell subset sorted from them (not recorded which). The genes are TRBV25-1 and TRBJ2-1; 10 nucleotides line up with TRBD2. This sequence originates from a man between 18 and 35 years old who had mild COVID-19 (a few samples of this study predate the infection). Cell type and time point are not known. The CDR3 nucleotides are TGTGCCAGCAGTACCCTAGCGGGGGACTCCTACAATGAGCAGTTCTTC. It translates to CASSTLAGDSYNEQFF.